This T cell receptor (beta chain) originates from a study of lymphopenia after photon versus proton radiotherapy. The V gene lost 5 bases and the J gene lost 0 bases, with 11 bases spanning the gap. From germline, CDR1 is MGHRA and CDR2 YSYEKL. The CDR3 sequence is 14 residues long. The study's findings and limits: Under photons, naive T cells and diversity fell while effector/memory populations rose. After the lymphocyte nadir, photon-treated repertoires showed oligoclonal expansion, especially of CD8+ Temra cells. In patients who died, overall survival fell as post-nadir TCR diversity dropped more.

Some clones are missing from TCRdb's copy, which holds only in-frame ones; the method was immunoSEQ multiplex PCR. The sample contains 70,000 or so clones, 85% to 95% of which appear only once. To note about this clone: Its antigen remains unknown.

Sequenced material: peripheral blood, taken from a patient treated with photon-based radiotherapy. This chain joins TRBV4-1 and TRBJ2-7; D is perhaps TRBD1 (6 bases). This sequence was found in a woman in her thirties or forties with cholangiocarcinoma. The CDR3 is CASSGRDNSYEQYF. As DNA, the CDR3 is TGCGCCAGCAGCGGCCGGGACAACTCCTACGAGCAGTACTTC.